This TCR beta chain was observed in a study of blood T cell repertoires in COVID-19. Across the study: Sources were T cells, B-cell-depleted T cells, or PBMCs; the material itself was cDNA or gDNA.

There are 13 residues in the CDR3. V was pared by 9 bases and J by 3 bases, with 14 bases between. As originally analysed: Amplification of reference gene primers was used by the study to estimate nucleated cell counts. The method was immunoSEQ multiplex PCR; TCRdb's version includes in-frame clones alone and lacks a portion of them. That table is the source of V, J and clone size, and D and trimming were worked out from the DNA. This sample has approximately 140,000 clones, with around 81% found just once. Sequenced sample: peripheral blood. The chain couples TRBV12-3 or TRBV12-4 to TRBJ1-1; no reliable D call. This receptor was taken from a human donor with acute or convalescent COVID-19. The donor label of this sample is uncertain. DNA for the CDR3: TGTGCCAGTAGTGGAGCCGGCTACACTGAAGCTTTCTTT. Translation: CASSGAGYTEAFF.